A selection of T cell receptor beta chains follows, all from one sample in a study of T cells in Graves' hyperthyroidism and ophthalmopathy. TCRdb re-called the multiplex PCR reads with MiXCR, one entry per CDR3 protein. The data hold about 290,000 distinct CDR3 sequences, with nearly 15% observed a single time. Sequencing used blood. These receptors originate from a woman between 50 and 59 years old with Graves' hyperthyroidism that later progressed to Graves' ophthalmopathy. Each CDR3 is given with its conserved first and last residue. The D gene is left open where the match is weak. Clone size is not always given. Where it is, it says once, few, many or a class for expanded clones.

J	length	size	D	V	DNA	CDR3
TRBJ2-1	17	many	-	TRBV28	TGTGCCAGCCAACCGGGGGGAGGACAGACCTCCTACAATGAGCAGTTCTTC	CASQPGGGQTSYNEQFF
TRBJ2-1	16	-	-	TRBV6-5	TGTGCCAGCAGTTACTCGAAACTAGACTCCTACAATGAGCAGTTCTTC	CASSYSKLDSYNEQFF
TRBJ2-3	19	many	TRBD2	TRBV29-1	TGCAGCGTTGAAATCAGGGAACTAGCGGGAGGGCGGGTGGCAGATACGCAGTATTTT	CSVEIRELAGGRVADTQYF
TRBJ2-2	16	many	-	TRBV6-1	TGTGCCAGCAGTTCGTCCGGGACACTAAACACCGGGGAGCTGTTTTTT	CASSSSGTLNTGELFF
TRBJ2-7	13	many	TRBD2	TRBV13	TGTGCCAGCAGCAGGACTAGCGGCTACGAGCAGTACTTC	CASSRTSGYEQYF
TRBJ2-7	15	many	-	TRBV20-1	TGCAGTGCTAGAGATCGAAGCGTAGCCCCCTACGAGCAGTACTTC	CSARDRSVAPYEQYF
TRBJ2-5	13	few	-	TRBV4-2	TGTGCCAGCAGCCAAGAGGTCGCAGAGACCCAGTACTTC	CASSQEVAETQYF
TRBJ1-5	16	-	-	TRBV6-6	TGTGCCAGCAGTTACTCGGTGGGAAATGGCAATCAGCCCCAGCATTTT	CASSYSVGNGNQPQHF
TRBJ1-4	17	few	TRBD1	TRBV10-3	TGTGCCATCAGTGAGTCAGATTGGACAGGGGGTAATGAAAAACTGTTTTTT	CAISESDWTGGNEKLFF
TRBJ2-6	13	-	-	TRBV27	TGTGCCAGCAGTCTGATGGGGGCCAACGTCCTGACTTTC	CASSLMGANVLTF
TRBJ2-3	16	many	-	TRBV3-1	TGTGCCAGCAGCCAGGTAGGAGTCATCGTCGCAGATACGCAGTATTTT	CASSQVGVIVADTQYF
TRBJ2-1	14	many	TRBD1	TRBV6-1	TGTGCCAGCAGTCAGGACAGGGGTATCCATGAGCAGTTCTTC	CASSQDRGIHEQFF
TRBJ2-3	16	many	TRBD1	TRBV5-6	TGTGCCAGCTCCGAGAAAGGGGGCGCTAACGCAGATACGCAGTATTTT	CASSEKGGANADTQYF
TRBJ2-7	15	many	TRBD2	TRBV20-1	TGCAGTGCTTCTGATTTACCGGGACTAATGGGCGAGCAGTACTTC	CSASDLPGLMGEQYF
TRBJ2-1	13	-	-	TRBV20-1	TGCAGTGCTAGCGGGAGCCCCTACAATGAGCAGTTCTTC	CSASGSPYNEQFF
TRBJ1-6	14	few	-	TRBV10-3	TGTGCCATCAGCAGGGAGTCCTATAATTCACCCCTCCACTTT	CAISRESYNSPLHF
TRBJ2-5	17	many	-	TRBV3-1	TGTGCCAGCAGCCAAGGTTCGACAGATATGTACCAAGAGACCCAGTACTTC	CASSQGSTDMYQETQYF
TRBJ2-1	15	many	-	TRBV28	TGTGCCAGCAGTTTGGCAGGGAGCTCCTACAATGAGCAGTTCTTC	CASSLAGSSYNEQFF
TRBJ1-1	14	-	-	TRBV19	TGTGCCAGTAGATTACAGGGTCTTAACACTGAAGCTTTCTTT	CASRLQGLNTEAFF
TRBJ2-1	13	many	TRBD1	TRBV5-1	TGCGCCAGCAGCACGGGACAGCTGAATGAGCAGTTCTTC	CASSTGQLNEQFF
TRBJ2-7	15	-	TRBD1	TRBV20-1	TGCAGTGCTAGAGATCCGGGACAGGACTCCTACGAGCAGTACTTC	CSARDPGQDSYEQYF
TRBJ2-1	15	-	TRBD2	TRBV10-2	TGCGCCAGCAGTGGCATCGCGGGAGGTGGCAATGAGCAGTTCTTC	CASSGIAGGGNEQFF
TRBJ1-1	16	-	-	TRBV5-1	TGCGCCAGCAGCCCCCGGTGGGCCGCGGCGAACACTGAAGCTTTCTTT	CASSPRWAAANTEAFF
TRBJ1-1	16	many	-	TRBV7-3	TGTGCCAGCAGCTTAAACTTTACGGTATCCGACACTGAAGCTTTCTTT	CASSLNFTVSDTEAFF
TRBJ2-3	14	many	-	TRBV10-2	TGCGCCAGCAGTGAGGGGAGGTACACAGATACGCAGTATTTT	CASSEGRYTDTQYF
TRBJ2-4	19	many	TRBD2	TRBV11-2	TGTGCCAGCAGGGATGGACTAGCGGATTTTCTGAGAGCCAAAAACATTCAGTACTTC	CASRDGLADFLRAKNIQYF
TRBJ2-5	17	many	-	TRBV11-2	TGTGCCAGCAGCTCCCCGGGGGGCCCCCGAGGGGGAGAGACCCAGTACTTC	CASSSPGGPRGGETQYF
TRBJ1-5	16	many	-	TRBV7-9	TGTGCCAGCAGTCCCCACCCAGGGGTAAGCAATCAGCCCCAGCATTTT	CASSPHPGVSNQPQHF
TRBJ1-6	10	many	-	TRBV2	TGTGCCAGCAGAGATTCACCCCTCCACTTT	CASRDSPLHF
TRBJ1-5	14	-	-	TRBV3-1	TGTGCCAGCAGCCAAGAATCCGGGACACAGCCCCAGCATTTT	CASSQESGTQPQHF
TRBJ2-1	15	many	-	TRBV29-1	TGCAGCGTCGTTAGGGGACTCTCACCAGGAGATGAGCAGTTCTTC	CSVVRGLSPGDEQFF
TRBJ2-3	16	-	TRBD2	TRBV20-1	TGCAGTGCCCCCCCCGCTAGCGGGAGGGCCGGAGATACGCAGTATTTT	CSAPPASGRAGDTQYF
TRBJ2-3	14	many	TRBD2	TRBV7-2	TGTGCCAGCAGCACCGGGACTAGCGGGAGACCCCAGTATTTT	CASSTGTSGRPQYF
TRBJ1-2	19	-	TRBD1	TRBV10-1	TGCGCCAGCAGTGAGTCGACCATCGTGACAGGGAGCCTGACGGAGGGCTACACCTTC	CASSESTIVTGSLTEGYTF
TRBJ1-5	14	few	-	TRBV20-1	TGCAGTGCTAGAGACCACAGGGATAATCAGCCCCAGCATTTT	CSARDHRDNQPQHF
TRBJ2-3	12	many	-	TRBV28	TGTGCCAGCGGTATTTCCACAGATACGCAGTATTTT	CASGISTDTQYF